A selection of T cell receptor beta chains follows, all from one sample in a study of OX40 agonist ivuxolimab in advanced cancers. Measured with immunoSEQ multiplex PCR; TCRdb has only the in-frame clones, and not every one. The sample comprises 100,000 to 140,000 clones, approximately 90% of which are singletons, and roughly 1.1% rests with the top ten. Material: CD4+ or CD8+ T cells sorted from blood, obtained in a trial of the OX40 agonist ivuxolimab. The receptors stem from an adult with an advanced solid tumor such as melanoma, head and neck, liver or kidney cancer. Each CDR3 is given with its conserved first and last residue. Each record gives: clone size, J gene, D gene, V gene, CDR3 protein, CDR3 DNA. D genes are given only for firm matches. Not every row has a clone size; where given, it reads once, few, many or a size class.

clone size: NA; J gene: TRBJ1-4; D gene: NA; V gene: TRBV15; CDR3 protein: CATSRDGGDEKLFF; CDR3 DNA: TGTGCCACCAGCAGAGATGGAGGGGATGAAAAACTGTTTTTT
clone size: few; J gene: TRBJ1-5; D gene: NA; V gene: TRBV6-5; CDR3 protein: CASSQTPGNQPQHF; CDR3 DNA: TGTGCCAGCAGTCAAACCCCGGGCAATCAGCCCCAGCATTTT
clone size: NA; J gene: TRBJ2-1; D gene: NA; V gene: TRBV19; CDR3 protein: CASREDTRDNEQFF; CDR3 DNA: TGTGCCAGTAGGGAGGACACTCGGGACAATGAGCAGTTCTTC
clone size: once; J gene: TRBJ2-7; D gene: NA; V gene: TRBV7-2; CDR3 protein: CASSLGTSLVMPYEQYF; CDR3 DNA: TGTGCCAGCAGCTTAGGTACTAGCCTCGTAATGCCCTACGAGCAGTACTTC
clone size: once; J gene: TRBJ2-7; D gene: TRBD2; V gene: TRBV18; CDR3 protein: CASSPGPAGGPYEQYF; CDR3 DNA: TGTGCCAGCTCACCGGGCCCAGCGGGAGGCCCCTACGAGCAGTACTTC
clone size: NA; J gene: TRBJ2-7; D gene: NA; V gene: TRBV6-1; CDR3 protein: CASSEYEQYF; CDR3 DNA: TGTGCCAGCAGTGAGTACGAGCAGTACTTC
clone size: NA; J gene: TRBJ2-7; D gene: NA; V gene: TRBV11-2; CDR3 protein: CASSLEPGTASEQYF; CDR3 DNA: TGTGCCAGCAGCTTAGAACCCGGGACCGCAAGCGAGCAGTACTTC
clone size: NA; J gene: TRBJ2-1; D gene: TRBD2; V gene: TRBV9; CDR3 protein: CASSVATSGYTTYNEQFF; CDR3 DNA: TGTGCCAGCAGCGTAGCTACTAGCGGATACACTACCTACAATGAGCAGTTCTTC
clone size: NA; J gene: TRBJ1-5; D gene: NA; V gene: TRBV28; CDR3 protein: CASSLPQVINQPQHF; CDR3 DNA: TGTGCCAGCAGTTTACCACAGGTAATCAACCAGCCCCAGCATTTT
clone size: NA; J gene: TRBJ2-7; D gene: TRBD1; V gene: TRBV2; CDR3 protein: CASSSGTGSDF; CDR3 DNA: TGTGCCAGCAGCTCCGGGACAGGGTCCGACTTC
clone size: NA; J gene: TRBJ1-4; D gene: NA; V gene: TRBV6-1; CDR3 protein: CASSDRGTNEKLFF; CDR3 DNA: TGTGCCAGCAGTGATAGGGGAACTAATGAAAAACTGTTTTTT
clone size: NA; J gene: TRBJ1-1; D gene: TRBD1; V gene: TRBV27; CDR3 protein: CASSPYRGRGNTEAFF; CDR3 DNA: TGTGCCAGCAGTCCGTACAGGGGCCGGGGGAACACTGAAGCTTTCTTT
clone size: NA; J gene: TRBJ2-4; D gene: TRBD1; V gene: TRBV29-1; CDR3 protein: CSVEQGAVGKNIQYF; CDR3 DNA: TGCAGCGTTGAACAGGGGGCGGTGGGCAAAAACATTCAGTACTTC
clone size: NA; J gene: TRBJ2-7; D gene: NA; V gene: TRBV7-9; CDR3 protein: CASSPSNGGTYEQYF; CDR3 DNA: TGTGCCAGCAGCCCCAGTAACGGGGGCACCTACGAGCAGTACTTC
clone size: NA; J gene: TRBJ1-5; D gene: NA; V gene: TRBV28; CDR3 protein: CASSPQGRNQPQHF; CDR3 DNA: TGTGCCAGCAGTCCCCAGGGGCGCAATCAGCCCCAGCATTTT
clone size: once; J gene: TRBJ2-7; D gene: TRBD2; V gene: TRBV27; CDR3 protein: CASSPHLASGRADEQYF; CDR3 DNA: TGTGCCAGCAGTCCGCATCTGGCTAGCGGGAGGGCCGACGAGCAGTACTTC
clone size: NA; J gene: TRBJ2-1; D gene: TRBD1; V gene: TRBV18; CDR3 protein: CASSPQDRGTEQFF; CDR3 DNA: TGTGCCAGCTCACCCCAAGACAGGGGCACCGAGCAGTTCTTC
clone size: once; J gene: TRBJ1-5; D gene: NA; V gene: TRBV7-9; CDR3 protein: CASSLAWQPQHF; CDR3 DNA: TGTGCCAGCAGCTTAGCCTGGCAGCCCCAGCATTTT
clone size: NA; J gene: TRBJ2-7; D gene: NA; V gene: TRBV28; CDR3 protein: CASSRQELREQYF; CDR3 DNA: TGTGCCAGCAGCCGACAGGAACTACGGGAGCAGTACTTC
clone size: NA; J gene: TRBJ2-7; D gene: NA; V gene: TRBV15; CDR3 protein: CATSRQGGVHEQYF; CDR3 DNA: TGTGCCACCAGCAGACAGGGTGGTGTCCACGAGCAGTACTTC
clone size: NA; J gene: TRBJ2-1; D gene: NA; V gene: TRBV25-1; CDR3 protein: CASRKNNEQFF; CDR3 DNA: TGTGCCAGCCGTAAAAACAATGAGCAGTTCTTC
clone size: NA; J gene: TRBJ1-1; D gene: NA; V gene: TRBV6-6; CDR3 protein: CASSPPSRITEAFF; CDR3 DNA: TGTGCCAGCAGTCCCCCTTCTCGCATCACTGAAGCTTTCTTT
clone size: NA; J gene: TRBJ2-5; D gene: NA; V gene: TRBV5-1; CDR3 protein: CASSLMTVKETQYF; CDR3 DNA: TGCGCCAGCAGCTTGATGACAGTGAAAGAGACCCAGTACTTC
clone size: once; J gene: TRBJ1-4; D gene: TRBD1; V gene: TRBV5-1; CDR3 protein: CASSSPQGAEEKLFF; CDR3 DNA: TGCGCCAGCAGTTCGCCACAGGGGGCAGAGGAAAAACTGTTTTTT
clone size: few; J gene: TRBJ2-3; D gene: NA; V gene: TRBV4-2; CDR3 protein: CASSQEVGVLQYF; CDR3 DNA: TGTGCCAGCAGCCAAGAGGTCGGAGTACTGCAGTATTTT
clone size: NA; J gene: TRBJ1-1; D gene: NA; V gene: TRBV6-6; CDR3 protein: CASSWGRGNTEAFF; CDR3 DNA: TGTGCCAGCAGTTGGGGCCGAGGGAACACTGAAGCTTTCTTT
clone size: NA; J gene: TRBJ1-1; D gene: TRBD1; V gene: TRBV6-5; CDR3 protein: CASTGTGGLEAFF; CDR3 DNA: TGTGCCAGCACCGGGACAGGGGGACTTGAAGCTTTCTTT
clone size: NA; J gene: TRBJ1-2; D gene: NA; V gene: TRBV28; CDR3 protein: CASSLGYRVLGYTF; CDR3 DNA: TGTGCCAGCAGTTTAGGGTACAGGGTGTTAGGCTACACCTTC
clone size: once; J gene: TRBJ2-3; D gene: NA; V gene: TRBV2; CDR3 protein: CASSFTDTQYF; CDR3 DNA: TGTGCCAGCAGTTTCACAGATACGCAGTATTTT
clone size: NA; J gene: TRBJ1-4; D gene: NA; V gene: TRBV6-5; CDR3 protein: CASTQPGDEKLFF; CDR3 DNA: TGTGCCAGCACACAACCCGGGGATGAAAAACTGTTTTTT
clone size: NA; J gene: TRBJ2-3; D gene: TRBD2; V gene: TRBV19; CDR3 protein: CASSIPGGGTDTQYF; CDR3 DNA: TGTGCCAGTAGTATACCCGGGGGGGGTACAGATACGCAGTATTTT
clone size: NA; J gene: TRBJ2-5; D gene: NA; V gene: TRBV7-6; CDR3 protein: CASSLGEGARVQTQYF; CDR3 DNA: TGTGCCAGCAGCTTAGGGGAGGGGGCCCGAGTCCAGACCCAGTACTTC
clone size: NA; J gene: TRBJ2-1; D gene: TRBD1; V gene: TRBV27; CDR3 protein: CASRPGQGNNEQFF; CDR3 DNA: TGTGCCAGCAGACCGGGACAGGGTAATAATGAGCAGTTCTTC
clone size: once; J gene: TRBJ2-7; D gene: NA; V gene: TRBV28; CDR3 protein: CASSSLTAGGYEQYF; CDR3 DNA: TGTGCCAGCAGTTCCCTGACTGCAGGGGGGTACGAGCAGTACTTC
clone size: NA; J gene: TRBJ1-1; D gene: NA; V gene: TRBV19; CDR3 protein: CASSIGGQGPGAFF; CDR3 DNA: TGTGCCAGTAGTATAGGTGGGCAGGGGCCCGGGGCTTTCTTT
clone size: NA; J gene: TRBJ1-2; D gene: TRBD1; V gene: TRBV27; CDR3 protein: CASKISGGLGYTF; CDR3 DNA: TGTGCCAGCAAAATATCAGGGGGCCTTGGCTACACCTTC
clone size: NA; J gene: TRBJ1-1; D gene: NA; V gene: TRBV19; CDR3 protein: CASSMGGGQLNTEAFF; CDR3 DNA: TGTGCCAGTAGTATGGGGGGAGGACAGTTGAACACTGAAGCTTTCTTT
clone size: NA; J gene: TRBJ2-3; D gene: NA; V gene: TRBV7-8; CDR3 protein: CASSSLQGPGTDTQYF; CDR3 DNA: TGTGCCAGCAGCTCCCTACAGGGACCGGGAACAGATACGCAGTATTTT
clone size: NA; J gene: TRBJ2-7; D gene: TRBD2; V gene: TRBV5-1; CDR3 protein: CASSSSSGAYEQYF; CDR3 DNA: TGCGCCAGCAGCTCTTCTAGCGGTGCCTACGAGCAGTACTTC
clone size: once; J gene: TRBJ2-7; D gene: NA; V gene: TRBV15; CDR3 protein: CATSRGDRGVYEQYF; CDR3 DNA: TGTGCCACCAGCAGAGGCGACCGTGGAGTCTACGAGCAGTACTTC
clone size: NA; J gene: TRBJ1-4; D gene: TRBD1; V gene: TRBV5-1; CDR3 protein: CASRQGQGATNEKLFF; CDR3 DNA: TGCGCCAGCAGGCAAGGACAGGGGGCAACTAATGAAAAACTGTTTTTT
clone size: NA; J gene: TRBJ2-6; D gene: TRBD1; V gene: TRBV7-9; CDR3 protein: CASSLYQGAGANVLTF; CDR3 DNA: TGTGCCAGCAGCTTGTATCAGGGGGCTGGGGCCAACGTCCTGACTTTC
clone size: NA; J gene: TRBJ1-2; D gene: NA; V gene: TRBV19; CDR3 protein: CASSSQNYGYTF; CDR3 DNA: TGTGCCAGTAGTAGTCAAAACTATGGCTACACCTTC
clone size: NA; J gene: TRBJ1-2; D gene: TRBD1; V gene: TRBV5-1; CDR3 protein: CASSARDRGGYTF; CDR3 DNA: TGCGCCAGCAGCGCCCGTGACAGGGGAGGCTACACCTTC
clone size: NA; J gene: TRBJ2-1; D gene: NA; V gene: TRBV28; CDR3 protein: CASHGTYNEQFF; CDR3 DNA: TGTGCCAGCCACGGGACCTACAATGAGCAGTTCTTC
clone size: NA; J gene: TRBJ2-5; D gene: NA; V gene: TRBV21-1; CDR3 protein: CASSKGGQGASETQYF; CDR3 DNA: TGTGCCAGCAGCAAAGGGGGACAGGGGGCCTCGGAGACCCAGTACTTC
clone size: NA; J gene: TRBJ1-4; D gene: NA; V gene: TRBV6-6; CDR3 protein: CASSYLQGVAEKLFF; CDR3 DNA: TGTGCCAGCAGTTACCTTCAGGGCGTAGCGGAAAAACTGTTTTTT
clone size: NA; J gene: TRBJ2-1; D gene: NA; V gene: TRBV25-1; CDR3 protein: CASSGGRPSSYNEQFF; CDR3 DNA: TGTGCCAGCAGTGGGGGTCGGCCTAGCTCCTACAATGAGCAGTTCTTC
clone size: few; J gene: TRBJ1-2; D gene: NA; V gene: TRBV2; CDR3 protein: CASTSGTYGYTF; CDR3 DNA: TGTGCCAGCACCTCGGGCACTTATGGCTACACCTTC
clone size: NA; J gene: TRBJ1-1; D gene: NA; V gene: TRBV7-3; CDR3 protein: CASSLNPPDTEAFF; CDR3 DNA: TGTGCCAGCAGCTTAAACCCCCCGGACACTGAAGCTTTCTTT
clone size: once; J gene: TRBJ1-1; D gene: NA; V gene: TRBV27; CDR3 protein: CASSLLGGANTEAFF; CDR3 DNA: TGTGCCAGCAGTTTATTAGGAGGGGCGAACACTGAAGCTTTCTTT
clone size: NA; J gene: TRBJ2-7; D gene: TRBD2; V gene: TRBV6-1; CDR3 protein: CASTPGGTNSYEQYF; CDR3 DNA: TGTGCCAGCACCCCAGGAGGGACTAACTCCTACGAGCAGTACTTC
clone size: NA; J gene: TRBJ2-3; D gene: NA; V gene: TRBV7-2; CDR3 protein: CASSLPPFTQYF; CDR3 DNA: TGTGCCAGCAGCTTACCTCCTTTTACGCAGTATTTT